Listed below are T cell receptor beta chains from one sample, sequenced in a study of blood T cell repertoires in COVID-19. Assay: immunoSEQ multiplex PCR; the TCRdb copy retains only in-frame clones and omits some. The data hold over 30,000 clones, with approximately 83% observed a single time. Sequencing was carried out using peripheral blood. The receptors derive from a woman aged 60-75 years with active COVID-19. Each CDR3 is given with its conserved first and last residue. Each record gives: D gene, J gene, V gene, clone size, CDR3 DNA, CDR3 protein. The D gene is left open where the match is weak. Clone size is shown for a subset of rows, as once, few, many or a class of expanded clone.

>TRBD1|TRBJ1-5|TRBV25-1|NA
TGTGCCAGCAGTCCTCCGGGACAGGGATTCAATCAGCCCCAGCATTTT
CASSPPGQGFNQPQHF
>NA|TRBJ1-5|TRBV6-5|NA
TGTGCCAGCAGATCCCCAGGGGTAGGCAATCAGCCCCAGCATTTT
CASRSPGVGNQPQHF
>TRBD1|TRBJ2-7|TRBV3-1/TRBV3-2|NA
TGTGCCAGCGCGGACAGGGCTTACGAGCAGTACTTC
CASADRAYEQYF
>TRBD1|TRBJ2-7|TRBV27|NA
TGTGCCAGCAGTCGACGACAGGGGTGGAACGAGCAGTACTTC
CASSRRQGWNEQYF
>NA|TRBJ1-2|TRBV29-1|NA
TGCAGCGTTGAGCCCCCCTCGAGGGCCCTCTATGGCTACACCTTC
CSVEPPSRALYGYTF
>TRBD1|TRBJ1-2|TRBV6-5|NA
TGTGCCACCTCGGGCGAGACAGGGGGCAGTCGTGGCTACACCTTC
CATSGETGGSRGYTF
>NA|TRBJ2-1|TRBV18|NA
TGTGCCAGCTCACCACCAGAGGCCTACAATGAGCAGTTCTTC
CASSPPEAYNEQFF
>NA|TRBJ2-5|TRBV3-1/TRBV3-2|NA
TGTGCCAGCAGCCAACGCGGTCCCCAAGAGACCCAGTACTTC
CASSQRGPQETQYF
>TRBD1|TRBJ2-1|TRBV11-1|NA
TGTGCCAGCAGCGCGGACAGGGGGAGATTCAATGAGCAGTTCTTC
CASSADRGRFNEQFF
>TRBD1|TRBJ1-2|TRBV24-1|NA
TGTGCCACCAGTGGCCCAGGCCAGGGGGCTCTTGGCTACACCTTC
CATSGPGQGALGYTF
>NA|TRBJ1-2|TRBV3-1/TRBV3-2|NA
TGTGCCAGCAGCCCCACTGCGAACGTCGGCTACACCTTC
CASSPTANVGYTF
>TRBD2|TRBJ2-3|TRBV14|NA
TGTGCCAGCAGCCAAGAAAAGGCTAGCGGCTACACAGATACGCAGTATTTT
CASSQEKASGYTDTQYF
>TRBD2|TRBJ2-1|TRBV19|NA
TGTGCCAGTAGTGTATCTAGCGGGGGTATCAATGAGCAGTTCTTC
CASSVSSGGINEQFF
>TRBD1|TRBJ1-1|TRBV5-1|NA
TGCGCCAGCAGCTTGAAGGAGGCACAGGGGGCCACTGAAGCTTTCTTT
CASSLKEAQGATEAFF
>TRBD1|TRBJ2-1|TRBV28|few
TGTGCCAGCGGAGGGACAGGGGTCTACAATGAGCAGTTCTTC
CASGGTGVYNEQFF
>NA|TRBJ2-1|TRBV5-1|NA
TGCGCCAGCAGCTTGCCCCTGGGGGGTTTGAATGAGCAGTTCTTC
CASSLPLGGLNEQFF
>NA|TRBJ1-2|TRBV20-1|NA
TGCAGTGCTACGGACTATGGCTACACCTTC
CSATDYGYTF
>NA|TRBJ2-7|TRBV7-3|NA
TGTGCCAGCAGCGCGGGACCAGACTACGAGCAGTACTTC
CASSAGPDYEQYF